The T cell receptor beta chain under discussion was sequenced for a study of blood T cell repertoires in COVID-19. Study overall: Some COVID-19 samples were acute and others convalescent; all came from the United States, Italy and Spain. Sources were T cells, B-cell-depleted T cells, or PBMCs; the material itself was cDNA or gDNA.

Cohorts were assigned according to the clinical history that participants reported. After removal of 9 bases from V and 1 base from J, the junction contained 2 bases not matched to a gene. The CDR3 loop spans 13 amino acids. CDR1 and CDR2 (germline): KGHDR, SFDVKD. Authors' methods: For nucleated cells, counts were estimated from reference gene primer amplification. Generated by immunoSEQ multiplex PCR, the TCRdb table keeps only in-frame clones and is missing some. That table supplies the V and J calls and clone size; D and trimming were determined from the DNA. The repertoire has about 400,000 clones, over 85% of them found once; the top ten carry 1.5% to 2%.

The receptor was isolated from a woman in her thirties who had recovered from COVID-19. The chain couples TRBV24-1 to TRBJ2-7, with 10 nucleotides matching TRBD1. Sequencing used PBMCs or T cells enriched from blood (not recorded which). The CDR3 spells CATSGQGSYEQYF. The CDR3, as DNA: TGTGCCACCTCGGGACAGGGGTCCTACGAGCAGTACTTC.